This TCR beta chain was observed in a study of long-term antiretroviral therapy in people with HIV. Broader study findings: Among HIV repertoires, CDR3 length ranges were narrower than those of controls.

Trimming pared 2 bases from V and 3 bases from J, leaving 11 bases between. This CDR3 spans 14 amino acids. Germline values: CDR1 MNHEY, CDR2 SMNVEV (reference sequence). Run at survey level, the immunoSEQ assay was version v3.0. Data came from immunoSEQ multiplex PCR; TCRdb stores just in-frame clones and leaves some out. The data show fewer than 30,000 clones, 79% seen once. Note on this clone: Its antigen remains unidentified.

The origin of this receptor is a man aged 25 to 40 with HIV. This sequence joins TRBV27 and TRBJ2-7; D may be TRBD1 or TRBD2 (5 bases each). Material: unsorted PBMCs, obtained 2.1 years after starting antiretroviral therapy. CDR3 in amino acids: CASSLRDGNYEQYF. The CDR3 coding sequence is TGTGCCAGCAGTTTAAGGGACGGAAACTACGAGCAGTACTTC.